The next 22 T cell receptor beta chains were all read from a single sample in a study of T cell responses to AZD1222 COVID-19 vaccine. Using immunoSEQ multiplex PCR, the repertoire was profiled, and TCRdb retains in-frame clones only, with some absent. The table shows around 100,000 clones, with over 75% occurring only once. Here the sequenced sample was peripheral blood, taken on day 0 of MenACWY control vaccination. These receptors were collected from an adult in good health.

This clone occurred many times. This chain links TRBV7-3 with TRBJ1-5; D not resolved. This CDR3 is built from 16 residues. Trimming removed 5 bases at V and 4 bases at J, with 18 bases between. The germline V gene has CDR1 SGHTA and CDR2 FQGTGA. CDR3 protein: CASSLVRSRVNQPQHF. DNA for the CDR3: TGTGCCAGCAGCCTAGTGAGGTCCAGAGTTAATCAGCCCCAGCATTTT.

The chain recombines TRBV18 with TRBJ1-2, with D maybe TRBD1 (6 bases). The CDR3 is 13 residues long. The V gene lost 6 bases and the J gene lost 3 bases, with 11 bases spanning the gap. CDR1 KGHSH and CDR2 LQKENI come from the germline V gene. The CDR3 is CASSPNRDYGYTF. The CDR3 DNA reads TGTGCCAGCTCTCCCAACAGGGACTATGGCTACACCTTC.

This clone showed up just once. The V gene is TRBV7-9, the J gene TRBJ2-5, with 7 bases aligning to TRBD1. J was trimmed by 4 bases and V by 5 bases; bases with no gene match: 7. Germline lookup yields CDR1 SEHNR and CDR2 FQNEAQ (reference sequence). The CDR3 sequence is 14 residues long. CDR3 region: CASSRDRVGETQYF. In DNA, the CDR3 is TGTGCCAGCAGCCGCGACAGGGTAGGAGAGACCCAGTACTTC.

Regarding this clone: One end of the junction fails to match germline, which may point to a read error. The rearrangement uses TRBV6-5 and TRBJ2-7, with a tentative D call TRBD2 (6 bases). Germline CDR1 MNHEY, CDR2 SVGAGI. The CDR3 is 13 residues long. DNA of the CDR3: TGTGCCAGCAGTTCCCCGAATACCGGGACTCCCGACTTC. It is translated as CASSSPNTGTPDF.

The chain has TRBV9 and TRBJ2-7, with 8 bases that match TRBD1. The ends lost 0 bases at V and 7 bases at J; junction bases unmatched: 9. This CDR3 region has 15 residues. Germline lookup yields CDR1 SGDLS and CDR2 YYNGEE. The CDR3 sequence: CASSVGGQGWGEQYF. The DNA for the CDR3 is TGTGCCAGCAGCGTAGGTGGACAGGGATGGGGGGAGCAGTACTTC.

This chain joins TRBV6-2 or TRBV6-3 and TRBJ2-7; D is unresolved. The CDR3 loop spans 15 amino acids. The V end was cut by 6 bases, the J end by 3 bases, with 18 bases between. Germline assignment: CDR1 MNHEY and CDR2 SVGEGT. As DNA, the CDR3 is TGTGCCAGCAGCTCCATCCCCGGACGGTTCTACGAGCAGTACTTC. Amino acid sequence: CASSSIPGRFYEQYF.

The genes are TRBV9 and TRBJ1-2; D remains unclear. CDR3 length: 14 amino acids. Trimming removed 0 bases from V and 4 bases from J, with 10 bases in between. Germline assignment: CDR1 SGDLS and CDR2 YYNGEE. The CDR3 region has the DNA TGTGCCAGCAGCGTAGATTGGGGAGCCTATGGCTACACCTTC. Translation: CASSVDWGAYGYTF.

The chain employs TRBV15 and TRBJ1-1, with D possibly TRBD1 on 5 matching bases. This CDR3 has 12 residues. V lost 5 bases and J 6 bases, leaving 10 bases between the germline ends. Germline V lookup: CDR1 LNHNV, CDR2 YYDKDF (reference sequence). In DNA form, the CDR3 reads TGTGCCACCAGCGGGGGGACCGCTGAAGCTTTCTTT. Translation: CATSGGTAEAFF. Together with reference TRBV15 and TRBJ1-1, the CDR3 gives the full variable domain: DAMVIQNPRYQVTQFGKPVTLSCSQTLNHNVMYWYQQKSSQAPKLLFHYYDKDFNNEADTPDNFQSRRPNTSFCFLDIRSPGLGDTAMYLCATSGGTAEAFFGQGTRLTVV.

This clone has only one observation. The J gene is TRBJ2-5, the V gene TRBV7-9; D uncertain. The germline V and J ends were trimmed by 5 bases and 7 bases, with 11 bases remaining between them. Germline lookup yields CDR1 SEHNR and CDR2 FQNEAQ (reference sequence). The CDR3 extends over 12 amino acids. The DNA for the CDR3 is TGTGCCAGCAGCCCCCACCGGAGGACCCAGTACTTC. Amino acids: CASSPHRRTQYF.

This sequence joins TRBV7-9 and TRBJ1-1; 7 bases match TRBD1. This CDR3 contains 14 residues. Per germline, CDR1 SEHNR and CDR2 FQNEAQ (reference sequence). With 5 bases clipped from V and 1 base from J, the junction kept 4 bases outside the gene matches. CDR3 DNA: TGTGCCAGCAGCCTTGGGACAGCGAACACTGAAGCTTTCTTT. Protein product: CASSLGTANTEAFF.

The chain combines TRBV28 with TRBJ1-2; no firm D call. Trimming removed 6 bases from V and 8 bases from J, with 13 bases in between. Germline lookup yields CDR1 MDHEN and CDR2 SYDVKM. The CDR3 covers 12 residues. The CDR3 loop is CASSPVPWGYTF. CDR3 nucleotide sequence: TGTGCCAGCAGCCCAGTGCCCTGGGGCTACACCTTC.

The chain joins TRBV2 to TRBJ1-4; 7 bases are a match to TRBD1. The V gene end was trimmed by 11 bases and the J gene end by 3 bases; junction bases not matched to a gene: 6. Germline lookup yields CDR1 SNHLY and CDR2 FYNNEI. The CDR3 is made up of 13 amino acids. CDR3 nucleotide sequence: TGTGCCGACAGGGAGTTGGCTAATGAAAAACTGTTTTTT. As protein: CADRELANEKLFF.

V gene TRBV5-4 combines with J gene TRBJ2-1, with TRBD2 as a possible D gene (6 bases). CDR1 is SGHNT and CDR2 is YYREEE in the germline V gene (reference sequence). CDR3 size: 15 residues. Trimming removed 4 bases at V and 0 bases at J, with 11 bases between. The CDR3 spells CASSPSGSSYNEQFF. The CDR3 coding sequence is TGTGCCAGCAGCCCATCCGGGAGCTCCTACAATGAGCAGTTCTTC.

In this sample, this clone turned up once. This chain links TRBV18 with TRBJ2-2; the D gene is possibly TRBD1 (6 bases). This CDR3 spans 16 amino acids. V gave up 6 bases and J gave up 1 base, with 15 bases separating them. CDR1 is KGHSH, CDR2 LQKENI, per germline. CDR3 DNA sequence: TGTGCCAGCTCCACCACCGCGACAGGGAACACCGGGGAGCTGTTTTTT. It yields the protein CASSTTATGNTGELFF. Using reference TRBV18 and TRBJ2-2 for the parts outside the CDR3, the full variable domain is NAGVMQNPRHLVRRRGQEARLRCSPMKGHSHVYWYRQLPEEGLKFMVYLQKENIIDESGMPKERFSAEFPKEGPSILRIQQVVRGDSAAYFCASSTTATGNTGELFFGEGSRLTVL.

The chain couples TRBV18 to TRBJ2-6; TRBD1 aligns across 9 bases. The CDR3 totals 17 residues. V trimming: 3 bases; J trimming: 1 base; junction bases outside the gene matches: 4. Germline-derived CDR1 and CDR2 are KGHSH and LQKENI. CDR3 loop: CASSPGTGKSGANVLTF. The CDR3 bases are TGTGCCAGCTCACCCGGGACAGGGAAATCTGGGGCCAACGTCCTGACTTTC.

This clone was observed a single time. The gene calls are TRBV28 and TRBJ1-4; D gene uncertain. Per germline, CDR1 MDHEN and CDR2 SYDVKM. V was trimmed by 8 bases and J by 3 bases, leaving 13 bases between them. This CDR3 spans 14 amino acids. CDR3 in amino acids: CASRSGSANEKLFF. The CDR3 coding sequence is TGTGCCAGCCGTTCGGGTTCCGCTAATGAAAAACTGTTTTTT.

The V and J genes are TRBV6-2 or TRBV6-3 and TRBJ2-5; the match to TRBD2 covers 14 bases. Losses at the gene ends were 6 bases for V and 4 bases for J; bases not matched to a gene: 7. CDR3 size: 16 residues. Germline V lookup: CDR1 MNHEY, CDR2 SVGEGT. Here the CDR3 reads CASSPGLAGGRETQYF. The CDR3 bases are TGTGCCAGCAGCCCCGGACTAGCGGGAGGTCGAGAGACCCAGTACTTC.

This clone was seen a handful of times. The V and J genes are TRBV7-2 and TRBJ1-6; the D gene is possibly TRBD1 (6 bases). The V gene's germline CDR1 is SGHTA and CDR2 FQGNSA. V lost 5 bases and J 8 bases, leaving 13 bases between the germline ends. This CDR3 contains 14 residues. The CDR3 sequence: CASSLRGADSPLHF. The CDR3 DNA reads as TGTGCCAGCAGCCTGAGGGGGGCGGATTCACCCCTCCACTTT. The whole variable domain, filled in from reference TRBV7-2 and TRBJ1-6, reads GAGVSQSPSNKVTEKGKDVELRCDPISGHTALYWYRQSLGQGLEFLIYFQGNSAPDKSGLPSDRFSAERTGGSVSTLTIQRTQQEDSAVYLCASSLRGADSPLHFGNGTRLTVT.

The chain employs TRBV5-1 and TRBJ1-5; maybe TRBD1 (5 bases). Per the germline V gene, CDR1 is SGHRS and CDR2 is YFSETQ. V was cut by 7 bases and J by 1 base, with 15 bases left in between. CDR3 length: 15 residues. CDR3 protein: CASAAQDSSNQPQHF. In DNA form, the CDR3 reads TGCGCCAGCGCGGCCCAAGACAGCAGCAATCAGCCCCAGCATTTT.

The rearrangement links TRBV7-2 to TRBJ2-3, with TRBD1 matching 9 bases. The junction had 7 bases not matched to a gene; V was cut back by 5 bases and J by 4 bases. The germline V gene has CDR1 SGHTA and CDR2 FQGNSA. The length of the CDR3 is 15 residues. DNA for the CDR3: TGTGCCAGCAGCCGCCTGGGGACAGGGCCAGATACGCAGTATTTT. It yields the protein CASSRLGTGPDTQYF.

The CDR3: CASSRTGTNYGYTF. The CDR3, as DNA: TGTGCCAGTAGTAGGACAGGGACAAACTATGGCTACACCTTC. The chain has TRBV19 and TRBJ1-2, with 8 bases identical to TRBD1. V lost 4 bases to trimming and J lost 2 bases; unmatched junction nucleotides: 3. The CDR3 covers 14 residues. Germline-derived CDR1 and CDR2 are LNHDA and SQIVND (reference sequence).

The rearrangement joins TRBV14 to TRBJ2-7; D is possibly TRBD2 (5 bases). Germline values: CDR1 SGHDN, CDR2 FVKESK. V lost 1 base and J 3 bases, leaving 7 bases between the germline ends. The CDR3 contains 13 residues. CDR3 loop: CASSQGGFYEQYF. CDR3 in DNA: TGTGCCAGCAGCCAAGGAGGGTTCTACGAGCAGTACTTC.